Following are 12 T cell receptor beta chains from one sample sequenced in a study of blood T cell repertoires in COVID-19. TCRdb's copy holds only in-frame clones and misses some; the assay was immunoSEQ multiplex PCR. In the table there are 250,000 to 300,000 clones, 91% of which are singletons. Sequencing was performed on peripheral blood. Every receptor here comes from a woman aged 25 to 39 with COVID-19, enrolled during active disease.

V usage is TRBV10-3 and J usage is TRBJ1-2; a possible D gene is TRBD1 (5 bases). Trimming shortened V by 3 bases and J by 6 bases, and 11 bases separated the two germline ends. Germline V gene data show CDR1 as ENHRY and CDR2 as SYGVKD. CDR3 length: 13 amino acids. As DNA, the CDR3 is TGTGCCATCAGTGACAGGGTAGACGATGGCTACACCTTC. Encoded protein: CAISDRVDDGYTF.

The chain recombines TRBV2 with TRBJ1-2, with D perhaps matching TRBD1 (5 bases). The CDR3 runs 13 residues. V lost 6 bases and J lost 5, with 13 bases in between. Per the germline V gene, CDR1 is SNHLY and CDR2 is FYNNEI. The DNA for the CDR3 is TGTGCCAGCAGCACCAGGGATGGGTATGGCTACACCTTC. It is translated as CASSTRDGYGYTF.

The chain is built from TRBV5-6 and TRBJ1-4, with D tentatively TRBD1 (6 bases). In germline, CDR1 is SGHDT, CDR2 YYEEEE. The CDR3 is made up of 14 amino acids. V lost 2 bases, J lost 7 bases, and 12 bases lay in between. The CDR3 coding sequence is TGTGCCAGCAGCTTTCGAGGGGGTGGTGAAAAACTGTTTTTT. Translation: CASSFRGGGEKLFF.

V usage is TRBV19 and J usage is TRBJ2-7; D might be TRBD1 (6 bases). There are 16 residues in the CDR3. V was trimmed by 5 bases and J by 3 bases, leaving 20 bases between them. CDR1 and CDR2 from the germline V gene are LNHDA and SQIVND (reference sequence). CDR3 protein: CASSGTISQGSYEQYF. The CDR3 nucleotides read TGTGCCAGTAGTGGAACCATATCTCAGGGGAGCTACGAGCAGTACTTC. Based on the CDR3 plus reference TRBV19 and TRBJ2-7, the full variable domain is DGGITQSPKYLFRKEGQNVTLSCEQNLNHDAMYWYRQDPGQGLRLIYYSQIVNDFQKGDIAEGYSVSREKKESFPLTVTSAQKNPTAFYLCASSGTISQGSYEQYFGPGTRLTVT.

This chain joins TRBV4-1 and TRBJ1-3, with D perhaps matching TRBD1 (6 bases). The CDR3 runs to 18 residues. Trimming shortened V by 3 bases and J by 8 bases, and 26 bases separated the two germline ends. CDR1 is MGHRA, CDR2 YSYEKL, per germline. The CDR3 DNA reads TGCGCCAGCAGCCATGCGGCAGGCGGGCCACGGTCAGGGGACACCATATATTTT. This encodes CASSHAAGGPRSGDTIYF.

The chain joins TRBV4-1 to TRBJ2-1; no clear D gene. CDR3 size: 16 residues. Germline CDR1 MGHRA, CDR2 YSYEKL. Trimming left V 2 bases short and J 7 bases short, with 18 bases between. Written as DNA, the CDR3 is TGCGCCAGCAGCCAAACCCCTAACCTACAGACAAATGAGCAGTTCTTC. Protein sequence: CASSQTPNLQTNEQFF.

This clone was observed once. The chain carries TRBV30 and TRBJ2-7, with D perhaps matching TRBD2 (6 bases). This CDR3 spans 13 amino acids. Germline V gives CDR1 GTSNPN, CDR2 SVGIG (reference sequence). V gave up 1 base and J gave up 13 bases, with 20 bases separating them. The chain's CDR3 is CAWSGETVGRKYF. As DNA, the CDR3 is TGTGCCTGGAGTGGGGAGACTGTCGGGAGAAAATACTTC.

The V and J genes are TRBV5-5 and TRBJ2-7; D is possibly TRBD1 (6 bases). In germline, CDR1 is SGHKS, CDR2 YYEKEE (reference sequence). Between the trimmed V and J ends, which lost 4 bases and 1 base, there was a span of 12 bases. The CDR3 has 14 amino acids. The CDR3 nucleotides are TGTGCCAGCAGCCTGACAGGTCAGTCCTACGAGCAGTACTTC. Amino acid sequence: CASSLTGQSYEQYF.

J is TRBJ2-2 and V is TRBV2, with D tentatively TRBD2 (6 bases). Per the germline V gene, CDR1 is SNHLY and CDR2 is FYNNEI. V was cut by 3 bases and J by 6 bases, with 8 bases left in between. The CDR3 contains 13 residues. CDR3 protein: CASSDREAGELFF. The CDR3 DNA follows: TGTGCCAGCAGTGACAGGGAGGCCGGGGAGCTGTTTTTT.

The chain is built from TRBV27 and TRBJ2-1, with 12 bases lining up with TRBD1. From germline, CDR1 is MNHEY and CDR2 SMNVEV (reference sequence). The CDR3 has 15 amino acids. Trimming at V came to 6 bases and at J to 9 bases, leaving 9 bases not matched to a gene. The CDR3 region is CASSLPGQGAGEQFF. The CDR3 DNA reads as TGTGCCAGCAGCCTCCCGGGACAGGGGGCTGGTGAGCAGTTCTTC.

This chain connects TRBV2 to TRBJ2-3; TRBD2 aligns across 14 bases. Trimming removed 5 bases from V and 6 bases from J; junction bases left unmatched: 13. Looked up from germline, CDR1 is SNHLY and CDR2 is FYNNEI. The CDR3 covers 18 residues. The CDR3 sequence is CASSSKRTSGRTGDTQYF. The CDR3 nucleotides read TGTGCCAGCAGTAGTAAACGGACTAGCGGGAGGACGGGGGATACGCAGTATTTT. The full variable domain, rest sourced from reference TRBV2 and TRBJ2-3, is EPEVTQTPSHQVTQMGQEVILRCVPISNHLYFYWYRQILGQKVEFLVSFYNNEISEKSEIFDDQFSVERPDGSNFTLKIRSTKLEDSAMYFCASSSKRTSGRTGDTQYFGPGTRLTVL.

This clone has only one observation. The chain has TRBV7-9 and TRBJ2-3; 8 bases agree with TRBD1. Germline values: CDR1 SEHNR, CDR2 FQNEAQ (reference sequence). V lost 4 bases, J lost 1 base, and 4 bases stayed unmatched. CDR3 size: 15 residues. DNA for the CDR3: TGTGCCAGCAGCTCGACGGGACAGGGCACAGATACGCAGTATTTT. Its protein product is CASSSTGQGTDTQYF.